The text below deals with one T cell receptor beta chain. Its antigen is as yet unknown. The data derive from a study of cytomegalovirus exposure and HLA in healthy donors. General study results and limits: Under in vitro conditions, three CMV-associated chains were confirmed as specific for CMV antigens. Most CMV-associated TCR beta chains were later found to appear HLA-restricted. One later analysis reportedly identified an Asian-associated ancestry cluster that showed fewer N-insertions than the 666-donor mean. V- and J-gene trimming in TCR beta was tied to a missense DCLRE1C variant by an analysis performed later.

Both 60 Vbeta primers and 13 Jbeta primers went into the PCR. The table came from immunoSEQ multiplex PCR; TCRdb's copy has only in-frame clones and leaves some out. The table lists some 190,000 clones, over 80% of them singletons. The CDR3 has 16 amino acids. CDR1 is MGHDK, CDR2 SYGVNS, per germline. Trimming shortened V by 8 bases and J by 0 bases, and 17 bases separated the two germline ends. This sequence was found in a boy aged 2 to 10 in good health and CMV-seronegative. The J gene is TRBJ2-4, the V gene TRBV25-1; TRBD1 might be the D (6 bases). The sample taken for sequencing was PBMCs. CDR3 sequence reads: CASPGQRTLAKNIQYF. For the CDR3, the DNA is TGTGCCAGCCCTGGACAGAGAACACTAGCCAAAAACATTCAGTACTTC.